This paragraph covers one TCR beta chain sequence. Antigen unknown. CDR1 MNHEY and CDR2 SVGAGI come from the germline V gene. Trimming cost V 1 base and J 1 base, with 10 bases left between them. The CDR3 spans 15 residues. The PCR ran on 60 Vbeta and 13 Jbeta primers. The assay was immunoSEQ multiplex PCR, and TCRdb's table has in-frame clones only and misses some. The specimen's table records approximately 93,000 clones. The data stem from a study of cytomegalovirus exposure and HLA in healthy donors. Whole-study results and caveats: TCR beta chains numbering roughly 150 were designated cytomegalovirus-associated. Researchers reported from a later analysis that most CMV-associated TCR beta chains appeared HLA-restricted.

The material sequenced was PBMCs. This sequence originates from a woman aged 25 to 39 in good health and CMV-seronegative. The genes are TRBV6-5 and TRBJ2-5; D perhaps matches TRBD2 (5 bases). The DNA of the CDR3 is TGTGCCAGCAGTTACTATCAGCGGCCCCAAGAGACCCAGTACTTC. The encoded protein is CASSYYQRPQETQYF.